These 12 T cell receptor beta chains share one sample of origin, sequenced in a study of T-cell memory formation after mild COVID-19. TCRdb re-called the 5' RACE reads with MiXCR, one entry per CDR3 protein. The table lists under 400,000 distinct CDR3 sequences, over 20% of them singletons. Source material: PBMCs or a T cell subset sorted from them (not recorded which). These receptors were taken from an adult woman who had mild COVID-19 (a few samples of this study predate the infection). Cell type and time point are not known.

The CDR3 loop reads CASSPRHGLAALGYNEQFF. The CDR3, as DNA: TGCGCCAGCAGCCCGAGGCATGGACTAGCGGCTCTTGGATACAATGAGCAGTTCTTC. The chain employs TRBV4-3 and TRBJ2-1; 10 nucleotides agree with TRBD2. The germline CDR1 and CDR2 sequences are LGHNA and YSLEER. The CDR3 length is 19 residues. Trimming cost V 4 bases and J 4 bases; bases outside gene matches: 16.

This clonotype was observed a few times. This chain connects TRBV7-6 to TRBJ2-1; possibly TRBD1 for D (6 bases). The CDR3 length is 15 residues. CDR1 is SGHVS and CDR2 is FNYEAQ in the germline V gene. Trimming removed 2 bases at V and 10 bases at J, with 18 bases between. CDR3 region: CASSLQGNRAEEQFF. For the CDR3, the DNA is TGTGCCAGCAGCTTACAGGGTAACAGGGCTGAGGAGCAGTTCTTC.

This clonotype was counted at least ten times. This chain connects TRBV5-1 to TRBJ1-3, with unresolved D. Germline CDR1 and CDR2: SGHRS and YFSETQ. V lost 4 bases, J lost 0 bases, and 11 bases lay in between. The CDR3 is 15 residues long. The CDR3 region is CASSKDGLSGNTIYF. The DNA of the CDR3 is TGCGCCAGCAGCAAGGACGGCCTCTCTGGAAACACCATATATTTT.

This clonotype came up a few times. The rearrangement uses TRBV7-9 and TRBJ2-1; a possible D gene is TRBD2 (6 bases). The germline V and J ends were trimmed by 5 bases and 8 bases, with 16 bases remaining between them. The germline gives CDR1 SEHNR, CDR2 FQNEAQ (reference sequence). This CDR3 comprises 14 residues. The CDR3 reads CASSPGDVVDEQFF. The CDR3 bases are TGTGCCAGCAGCCCGGGGGACGTGGTGGATGAGCAGTTCTTC. The full variable domain, its missing parts supplied by reference TRBV7-9 and TRBJ2-1, is DTGVSQNPRHKITKRGQNVTFRCDPISEHNRLYWYRQTLGQGPEFLTYFQNEAQLEKSRLLSDRFSAERPKGSFSTLEIQRTEQGDSAMYLCASSPGDVVDEQFFGPGTRLTVL.

Only a few counts were recorded for this clonotype. The CDR3 nucleotides read TGCGCCAGCAGCCAAGGACAGCACAATCCCCCAAACACAGATACGCAGTATTTT. As protein: CASSQGQHNPPNTDTQYF. V gene TRBV4-1 combines with J gene TRBJ2-3; a possible D gene is TRBD1 (5 bases). The germline V gene has CDR1 MGHRA and CDR2 YSYEKL. This CDR3 spans 18 amino acids. Trimming left V 1 base short and J 2 bases short, with 19 bases between.

The gene calls are TRBV2 and TRBJ1-1, with 8 bases aligning to TRBD1. Germline trimming cut 2 bases from V and 1 base from J; bases unmatched to any gene: 18. The CDR3 consists of 20 residues. Germline CDR1 SNHLY, CDR2 FYNNEI. CDR3 sequence (DNA): TGTGCCAGCAGTGAAACCCCTTTCGGAGGAAGACAGGGGACGAACACTGAAGCTTTCTTT. Translation: CASSETPFGGRQGTNTEAFF.

The rearrangement joins TRBV10-3 to TRBJ2-7; D unresolved. This CDR3 contains 15 residues. Trimming cost V 0 bases and J 5 bases, with 14 bases left between them. The germline V gene has CDR1 ENHRY and CDR2 SYGVKD. CDR3 residues: CAISESGLGDDEQYF. The CDR3 DNA reads as TGTGCCATCAGTGAGTCGGGCCTCGGAGACGACGAGCAGTACTTC.

This chain uses TRBV4-2 with TRBJ2-7; TRBD2 might be the D (5 bases). The CDR3 spans 15 residues. The germline V gene encodes CDR1 LGHNA and CDR2 YNFKEQ. The V end was cut by 0 bases, the J end by 3 bases, with 12 bases between. The CDR3 coding sequence is TGTGCCAGCAGCCAAGATGGCAGCGGCCTCTACGAGCAGTACTTC. Its translation is CASSQDGSGLYEQYF.

This sequence joins TRBV3-1 and TRBJ1-2; D remains ambiguous. The ends were cut back, 1 base at V and 8 bases at J, with 17 bases in the middle. Germline V CDR1 and CDR2: LGHDT, YNNKEL (reference sequence). The CDR3 covers 15 residues. As DNA, the CDR3 is TGTGCCAGCAGCCAAGTCGGATCGGGGTCTCAGGGCTACACCTTC. Translation gives CASSQVGSGSQGYTF. The complete variable domain, with remaining parts taken from reference TRBV3-1 and TRBJ1-2, reads DTAVSQTPKYLVTQMGNDKSIKCEQNLGHDTMYWYKQDSKKFLKIMFSYNNKELIINETVPNRFSPKSPDKAHLNLHINSLELGDSAVYFCASSQVGSGSQGYTFGSGTRLTVV.

This clonotype was observed a few times. The V gene is TRBV14, the J gene TRBJ2-1; tentative D call: TRBD1 (5 bases). The ends were cut back, 1 base at V and 1 base at J, with 11 bases in the middle. The germline V gene has CDR1 SGHDN and CDR2 FVKESK. This CDR3 has 16 amino acids. CDR3 amino acids: CASSQVGVGSYNEQFF. CDR3 DNA sequence: TGTGCCAGCAGCCAAGTAGGGGTGGGGTCCTACAATGAGCAGTTCTTC.

The chain is built from TRBV11-2 and TRBJ2-3; the D gene is possibly TRBD1 (6 bases). CDR1 and CDR2 from the germline V gene are SGHAT and FQNNGV. The V gene lost 7 bases and the J gene lost 14 bases, with 25 bases spanning the gap. CDR3 length: 14 amino acids. Here the CDR3 DNA reads TGTGCCAGCACCTTCTTGGGAGAGAGGGGGTGGTTGTATTTT. It specifies CASTFLGERGWLYF. The whole variable domain, remainder taken from reference TRBV11-2 and TRBJ2-3, is EAGVAQSPRYKIIEKRQSVAFWCNPISGHATLYWYQQILGQGPKLLIQFQNNGVVDDSQLPKDRFSAERLKGVDSTLKIQPAKLEDSAVYLCASTFLGERGWLYFGPGTRLTVL.

This clonotype has only a few counts. The rearrangement uses TRBV12-1 and TRBJ2-7; no DNA check was done on the table's D call, TRBD2. TRBV12-1 is a pseudogene locus. The CDR3 runs 17 residues. The CDR3 region has the DNA TGTGCCAGCAGCTCCACTAGCGGGGGGAGTGTGGATCACGAGCAGTACTTC. Translating it yields CASSSTSGGSVDHEQYF.